This T cell receptor (beta chain) originates from a study of CD8+CD57+ T cells in acquired aplastic anemia. Background on the study: Average DNA yield from sorted CD4+ and CD8+ cells was roughly 3.1 ug. Study-wide findings and caveats: Any difference that existed in CD8+ Simpson's diversity between patients and controls was not significant. Comparison of patients with controls identified some 29 shared CD8+ CDR3 sequences.

As to this clonotype: Its antigen is undetermined.

V was cut by 0 bases and J by 5 bases, with 13 bases left in between. The CDR3 is 15 residues long. The V gene's germline CDR1 is ENHRY and CDR2 SYGVKD. Sequencing involved patients with CD8+CD57+ cell expansion previously shown by flow cytometry. Blood came from patients not yet given any therapy. The study profiled TCR beta VDJ and CDR3 using genomic DNA as template. One entry per CDR3 protein, called by TCRdb with MiXCR from the reads. The sample lists around 220,000 distinct CDR3 sequences, roughly 50% occurring once. The clonotype comes from a human donor with aplastic anemia. The chain links TRBV10-3 to TRBJ2-5; D assignment may be TRBD1 or TRBD2 (5 bases each). The sequencing sample was made of sorted CD4+, CD8+, or CD8+CD57+ T cells (not recorded which) from PBMCs. The CDR3 spells CAISESGASGETQYF. CDR3 sequence (DNA): TGTGCCATCAGTGAGTCCGGGGCATCGGGGGAGACCCAGTACTTC.